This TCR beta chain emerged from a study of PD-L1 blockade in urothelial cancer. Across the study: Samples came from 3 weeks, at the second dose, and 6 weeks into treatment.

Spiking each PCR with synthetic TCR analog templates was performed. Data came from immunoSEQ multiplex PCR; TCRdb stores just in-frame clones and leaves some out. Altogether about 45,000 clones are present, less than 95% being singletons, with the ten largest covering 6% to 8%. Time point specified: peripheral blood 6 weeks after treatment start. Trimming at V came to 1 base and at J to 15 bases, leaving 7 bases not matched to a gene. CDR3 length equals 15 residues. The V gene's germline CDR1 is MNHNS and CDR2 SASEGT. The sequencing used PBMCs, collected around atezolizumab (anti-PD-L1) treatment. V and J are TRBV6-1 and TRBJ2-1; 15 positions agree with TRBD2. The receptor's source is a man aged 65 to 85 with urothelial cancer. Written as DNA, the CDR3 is TGTGCCAGCAGTGAAGAAGGACTAGCGGGAGGGCCGGGGTTCTTC. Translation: CASSEEGLAGGPGFF.